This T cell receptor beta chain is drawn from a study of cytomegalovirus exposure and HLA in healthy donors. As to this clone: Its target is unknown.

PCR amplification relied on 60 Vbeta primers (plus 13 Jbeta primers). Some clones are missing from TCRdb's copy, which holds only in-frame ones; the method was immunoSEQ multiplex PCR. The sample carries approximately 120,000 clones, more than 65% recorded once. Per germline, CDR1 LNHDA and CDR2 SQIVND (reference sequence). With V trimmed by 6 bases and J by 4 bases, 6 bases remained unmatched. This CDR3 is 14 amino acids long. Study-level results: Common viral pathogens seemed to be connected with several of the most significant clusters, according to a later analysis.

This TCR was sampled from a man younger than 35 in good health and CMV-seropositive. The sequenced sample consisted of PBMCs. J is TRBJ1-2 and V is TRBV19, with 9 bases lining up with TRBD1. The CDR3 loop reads CASRTGGASYGYTF. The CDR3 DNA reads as TGTGCCAGTAGAACAGGGGGCGCAAGCTATGGCTACACCTTC.